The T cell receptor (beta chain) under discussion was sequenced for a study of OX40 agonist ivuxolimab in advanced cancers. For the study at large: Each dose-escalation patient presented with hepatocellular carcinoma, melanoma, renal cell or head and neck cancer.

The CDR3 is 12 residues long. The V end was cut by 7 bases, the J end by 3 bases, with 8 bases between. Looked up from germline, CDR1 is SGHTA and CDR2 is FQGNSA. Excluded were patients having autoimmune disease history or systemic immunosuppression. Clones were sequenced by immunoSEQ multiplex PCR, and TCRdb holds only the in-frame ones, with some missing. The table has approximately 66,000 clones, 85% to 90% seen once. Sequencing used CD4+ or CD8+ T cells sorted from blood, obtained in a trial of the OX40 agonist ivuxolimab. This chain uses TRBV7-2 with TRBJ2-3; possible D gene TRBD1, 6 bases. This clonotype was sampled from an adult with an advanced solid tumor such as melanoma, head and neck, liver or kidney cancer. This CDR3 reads CASTGETDTQYF. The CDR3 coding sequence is TGTGCCAGCACAGGGGAAACAGATACGCAGTATTTT.